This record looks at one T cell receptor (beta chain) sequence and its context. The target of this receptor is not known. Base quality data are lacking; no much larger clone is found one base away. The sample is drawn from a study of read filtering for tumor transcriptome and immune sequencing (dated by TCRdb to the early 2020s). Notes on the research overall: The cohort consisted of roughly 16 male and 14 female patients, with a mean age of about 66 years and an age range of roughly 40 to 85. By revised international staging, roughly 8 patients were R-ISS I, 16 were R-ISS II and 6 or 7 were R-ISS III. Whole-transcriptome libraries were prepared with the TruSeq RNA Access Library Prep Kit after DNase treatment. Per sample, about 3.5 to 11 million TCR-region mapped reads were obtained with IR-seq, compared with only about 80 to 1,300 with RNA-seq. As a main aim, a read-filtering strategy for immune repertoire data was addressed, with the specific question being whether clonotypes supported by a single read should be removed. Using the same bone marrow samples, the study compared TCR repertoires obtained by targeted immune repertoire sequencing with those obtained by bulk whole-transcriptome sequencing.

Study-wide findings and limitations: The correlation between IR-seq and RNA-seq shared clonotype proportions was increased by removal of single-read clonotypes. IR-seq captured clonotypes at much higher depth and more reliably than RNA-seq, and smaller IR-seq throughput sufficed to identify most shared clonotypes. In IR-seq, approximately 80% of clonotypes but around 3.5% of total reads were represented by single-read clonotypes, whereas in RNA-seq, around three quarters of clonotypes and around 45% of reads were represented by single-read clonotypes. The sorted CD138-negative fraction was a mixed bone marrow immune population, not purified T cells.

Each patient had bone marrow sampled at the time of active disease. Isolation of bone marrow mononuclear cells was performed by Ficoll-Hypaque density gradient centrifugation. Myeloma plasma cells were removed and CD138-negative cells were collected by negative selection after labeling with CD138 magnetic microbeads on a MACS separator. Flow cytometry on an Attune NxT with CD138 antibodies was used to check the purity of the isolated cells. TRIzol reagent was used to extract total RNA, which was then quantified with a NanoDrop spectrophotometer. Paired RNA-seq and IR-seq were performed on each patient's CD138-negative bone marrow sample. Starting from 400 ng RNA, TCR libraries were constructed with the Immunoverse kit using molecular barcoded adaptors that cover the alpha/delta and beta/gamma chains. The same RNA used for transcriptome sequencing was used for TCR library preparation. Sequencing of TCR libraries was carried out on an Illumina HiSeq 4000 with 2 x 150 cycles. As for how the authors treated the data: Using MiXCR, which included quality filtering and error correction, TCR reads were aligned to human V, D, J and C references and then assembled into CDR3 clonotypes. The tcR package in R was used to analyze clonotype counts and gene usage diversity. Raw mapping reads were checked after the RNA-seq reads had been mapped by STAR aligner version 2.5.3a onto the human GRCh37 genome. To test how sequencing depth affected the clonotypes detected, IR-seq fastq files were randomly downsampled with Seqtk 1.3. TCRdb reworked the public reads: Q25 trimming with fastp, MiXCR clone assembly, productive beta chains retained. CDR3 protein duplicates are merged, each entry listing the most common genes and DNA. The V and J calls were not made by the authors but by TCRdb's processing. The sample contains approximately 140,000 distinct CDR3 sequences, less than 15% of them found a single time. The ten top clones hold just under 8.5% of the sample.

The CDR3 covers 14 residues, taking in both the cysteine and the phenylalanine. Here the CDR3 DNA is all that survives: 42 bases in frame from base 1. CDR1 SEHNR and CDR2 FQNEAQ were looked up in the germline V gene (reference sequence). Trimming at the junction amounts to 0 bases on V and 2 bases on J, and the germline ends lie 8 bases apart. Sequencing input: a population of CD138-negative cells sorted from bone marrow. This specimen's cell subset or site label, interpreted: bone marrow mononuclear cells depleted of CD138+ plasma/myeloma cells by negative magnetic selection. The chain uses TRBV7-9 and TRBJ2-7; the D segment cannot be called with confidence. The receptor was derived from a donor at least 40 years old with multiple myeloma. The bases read TGTGCCAGCAGCTTAGCGGCTGGGACCTACGAGCAGTACTTC. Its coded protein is CASSLAAGTYEQYF.